The source of this TCR beta chain is a study of blood T cell repertoires in COVID-19. The CDR3 runs 16 residues. The J segment lost 2 bases and the V segment lost 1 base, leaving 6 bases of the junction unmatched. Germline CDR1 and CDR2: LGHNA and YSLEER. Source study methods: Amplification from reference gene primers served as the basis for estimated nucleated cell counts. Method: immunoSEQ multiplex PCR; TCRdb's copy keeps in-frame clones and lacks some. V and J calls plus clone size are reproduced from that table; the DNA served to infer D and trimming. Among approximately 170,000 clones listed, around four fifths were seen once. A single count supports this clone.

This chain links TRBV4-3 with TRBJ1-2, with 8 bases lining up with TRBD1. This clonotype originated in a woman between 45 and 65 years old who had recovered from COVID-19. Source material: PBMCs or T cells enriched from blood (not recorded which). The CDR3 nucleotides read TGCGCCAGCAGCCAAGGACAGGGGACTCTAAACTATGGCTACACCTTC. The encoded protein is CASSQGQGTLNYGYTF.